What follows are 27 T cell receptor beta chains derived from one specimen sequenced in a study of T cell responses to AZD1222 COVID-19 vaccine. Produced via immunoSEQ multiplex PCR; TCRdb's table is partial and in-frame only. The sample lists roughly 120,000 clones, approximately 89% occurring once. The sample consisted of peripheral blood, taken on day 0 of AZD1222 vaccination. The receptors here all came from an adult in good health.

This chain connects TRBV5-1 to TRBJ2-1; possible D gene TRBD1, 5 bases. The germline V gene encodes CDR1 SGHRS and CDR2 YFSETQ. Between the trimmed V and J ends, which lost 0 bases and 7 bases, there was a span of 8 bases. This CDR3 comprises 13 residues. The CDR3 loop reads CASSLVAGNEQFF. CDR3 coding DNA: TGCGCCAGCAGCTTGGTGGCAGGGAATGAGCAGTTCTTC.

The V and J genes are TRBV6-6 and TRBJ2-3; TRBD1 might be the D (6 bases). This CDR3 region has 15 residues. V gave up 5 bases and J gave up 0 bases, with 12 bases separating them. Germline V lookup: CDR1 MNHNY, CDR2 SVGAGI (reference sequence). The CDR3 region is CASSATGFSTDTQYF. The CDR3 DNA sequence: TGTGCCAGCAGTGCCACAGGGTTTAGCACAGATACGCAGTATTTT.

This rearrangement joins TRBV12-3 or TRBV12-4 to TRBJ2-5; D remains unclear. Trimming took off 10 bases at V and 5 bases at J, with 17 bases between the two ends. There are 13 residues in the CDR3. CDR3 DNA sequence: TGTGCCACCAGAGGTGCAGGCGGCGAGACCCAGTACTTC. Protein: CATRGAGGETQYF.

The gene calls are TRBV5-1 and TRBJ2-1; 12 nucleotides line up with TRBD2. From germline, CDR1 is SGHRS and CDR2 YFSETQ. V trimming: 0 bases; J trimming: 8 bases; junction bases outside the gene matches: 9. The CDR3 spans 17 residues. CDR3: CASSLAASGGAWDEQFF. Here the CDR3 DNA reads TGCGCCAGCAGCTTGGCCGCTAGCGGGGGGGCCTGGGATGAGCAGTTCTTC.

The chain couples TRBV2 to TRBJ2-3, with 10 bases that match TRBD2. CDR1 is SNHLY, CDR2 FYNNEI, per germline. CDR3 length: 17 amino acids. V lost 0 bases, J lost 1 base, and 4 bases stayed unmatched. The CDR3 reads CASSEAIAGGGTDTQYF. Here the CDR3 DNA reads TGTGCCAGCAGTGAAGCCATAGCGGGGGGAGGCACAGATACGCAGTATTTT.

This rearrangement joins TRBV19 to TRBJ1-2, with 8 bases fitting TRBD1. Germline values: CDR1 LNHDA, CDR2 SQIVND (reference sequence). The CDR3 sequence is 15 residues long. V was pared by 4 bases and J by 2 bases, with 6 bases of the junction left unmatched. CDR3 residues: CASSTVTGGNYGYTF. DNA for the CDR3: TGTGCCAGTAGTACGGTAACAGGGGGGAACTATGGCTACACCTTC.

The chain uses TRBV10-2 and TRBJ1-1, with no clear D. Germline V gene sequence: CDR1 WSHSY, CDR2 SAAADI. The CDR3 contains 12 residues. With 10 bases removed from V and 1 base from J, the gap between germline ends came to 10 bases. The CDR3 coding sequence is TGCGCCACCGGGAGGGCGAACACTGAAGCTTTCTTT. Translating gives CATGRANTEAFF.

V usage is TRBV5-4 and J usage is TRBJ1-2, with D uncertain. The ends were cut back, 0 bases at V and 5 bases at J, with 11 bases in the middle. The germline CDR1 and CDR2 sequences are SGHNT and YYREEE (reference sequence). CDR3 size: 14 residues. The DNA of the CDR3 is TGTGCCAGCAGCTTGGGGGAAACCCCTTATGGCTACACCTTC. Protein: CASSLGETPYGYTF.

This clone occurred a few times. The rearrangement uses TRBV28 and TRBJ1-5; D is uncertain. CDR1 is MDHEN, CDR2 SYDVKM, per germline. Trimming took 9 bases from V and 5 from J, leaving 14 bases between them. The CDR3 covers 13 residues. Here the CDR3 reads CASSHQADQPQHF. The CDR3 DNA reads as TGTGCCAGTAGCCACCAGGCGGATCAGCCCCAGCATTTT.

The rearrangement links TRBV7-2 to TRBJ2-3, with D maybe TRBD2 (5 bases). The CDR3 runs 14 residues. The V gene's germline CDR1 is SGHTA and CDR2 FQGNSA. The V and J ends lost 4 bases and 0 bases respectively, with 8 bases between them. The CDR3 region has the DNA TGTGCCAGCAGCTCCGAGGGAAGCACAGATACGCAGTATTTT. Its protein is CASSSEGSTDTQYF.

The rearrangement uses TRBV6-2 or TRBV6-3 and TRBJ2-3; D unresolved. The V gene's germline CDR1 is MNHEY and CDR2 SVGEGT. CDR3 length equals 16 residues. The V end was cut by 0 bases, the J end by 0 bases, with 10 bases between. CDR3 region: CASSYSKASSTDTQYF. The CDR3 bases are TGTGCCAGCAGTTACTCGAAAGCGTCAAGCACAGATACGCAGTATTTT.

The rearrangement joins TRBV9 to TRBJ1-1, with D hard to call. Germline CDR1 and CDR2: SGDLS and YYNGEE. This CDR3 region has 13 residues. V lost 1 base, J lost 5 bases, and 9 bases lay in between. Here the CDR3 reads CASSVSTMTEAFF. Here the CDR3 DNA reads TGTGCCAGCAGCGTAAGCACAATGACTGAAGCTTTCTTT.

This clone was counted once. The chain carries TRBV12-3 or TRBV12-4 and TRBJ2-3; D perhaps matches TRBD1 (6 bases). The CDR3 covers 13 residues. V gave up 5 bases and J gave up 2 bases, with 8 bases separating them. CDR3 amino acids: CASSRDTTDTQYF. In DNA, the CDR3 is TGTGCCAGCAGTCGGGACACCACAGATACGCAGTATTTT.

The chain has TRBV29-1 and TRBJ2-4; TRBD1 matches at 7 bases. This CDR3 is 12 amino acids long. The germline CDR1 and CDR2 sequences are SQVTM and ANQGSEA. The V gene end was trimmed by 6 bases and the J gene end by 6 bases; junction bases not matched to a gene: 5. CDR3 bases: TGCAGCGTGGGTAGACAGGGAAACATTCAGTACTTC. Encoded protein: CSVGRQGNIQYF.

This chain connects TRBV9 to TRBJ1-4, with 9 bases matching TRBD1. The germline CDR1 and CDR2 sequences are SGDLS and YYNGEE. After removal of 0 bases from V and 1 base from J, the junction contained 4 bases not matched to a gene. CDR3 length: 17 amino acids. The CDR3 nucleotides read TGTGCCAGCAGCGTAGGGGGACAGGGAGTAACTAATGAAAAACTGTTTTTT. Protein sequence: CASSVGGQGVTNEKLFF.

This sequence joins TRBV6-5 and TRBJ2-4, with TRBD1 matching 7 bases. With V trimmed by 6 bases and J by 6 bases, 8 bases remained unmatched. This CDR3 is 14 amino acids long. Germline CDR1 is MNHEY and CDR2 is SVGAGI. CDR3 in amino acids: CASRVPGTANIQYF. CDR3 DNA: TGTGCCAGCAGGGTCCCCGGGACAGCAAACATTCAGTACTTC.

This chain connects TRBV9 to TRBJ2-5, with a possible D match to TRBD2 (5 bases). CDR1 and CDR2 from the germline V gene are SGDLS and YYNGEE. This CDR3 contains 15 residues. Trimming took off 0 bases at V and 4 bases at J, with 13 bases between the two ends. The CDR3 sequence is CASSVEGGRAETQYF. The CDR3 DNA follows: TGTGCCAGCAGCGTAGAAGGAGGAAGGGCAGAGACCCAGTACTTC.

V and J are TRBV11-2 and TRBJ1-4, with TRBD1 identical over 9 bases. Germline loops: CDR1 SGHAT, CDR2 FQNNGV. The CDR3 is made up of 16 amino acids. Trimming at V came to 3 bases and at J to 4 bases, leaving 6 bases not matched to a gene. CDR3 loop: CASSFLGQGINEKLFF. DNA of the CDR3: TGTGCCAGCAGCTTCTTAGGACAGGGGATTAATGAAAAACTGTTTTTT.

This chain uses TRBV2 with TRBJ1-5, with D perhaps TRBD1 (5 bases). The CDR3 sequence is 12 residues long. V was cut by 3 bases and J by 9 bases, with 9 bases left in between. Germline V gene data show CDR1 as SNHLY and CDR2 as FYNNEI. The CDR3 loop is CASSDTGGPQHF. DNA for the CDR3: TGTGCCAGCAGTGACACTGGGGGGCCCCAGCATTTT.

This clone was detected only once. This rearrangement joins TRBV7-2 to TRBJ1-1; no definite D call. CDR1 SGHTA and CDR2 FQGNSA come from the germline V gene. The CDR3 totals 13 residues. V shed 3 bases and J shed 6 bases, with 11 bases lying between them. This chain's CDR3 is CASSLYKGAEAFF. CDR3 sequence (DNA): TGTGCCAGCAGCTTGTATAAGGGCGCTGAAGCTTTCTTT.

V usage is TRBV5-4 and J usage is TRBJ2-5; 9 bases agree with TRBD1. There are 15 residues in the CDR3. With 0 bases clipped from V and 3 bases from J, the junction kept 3 bases outside the gene matches. Germline CDR1 reads SGHNT; CDR2 reads YYREEE (reference sequence). This chain's CDR3 is CASSLGDRVEETQYF. CDR3 in DNA: TGTGCCAGCAGCTTGGGGGACAGGGTAGAAGAGACCCAGTACTTC.

This clone was detected once. The chain recombines TRBV10-1 with TRBJ1-6, with D tentatively TRBD1 (5 bases). Trimming removed 3 bases from V and 6 bases from J, with 6 bases in between. Germline lookup yields CDR1 WNHNN and CDR2 SYGVQD (reference sequence). This CDR3 has 13 residues. As DNA, the CDR3 is TGCGCCAGCAGTGAAGGGGTTAATTCACCCCTCCACTTT. Translation gives CASSEGVNSPLHF.

The rearrangement joins TRBV15 to TRBJ1-3; no firm D call. The CDR3 consists of 13 residues. The germline V gene has CDR1 LNHNV and CDR2 YYDKDF (reference sequence). Trimming took 1 base from V and 4 from J, leaving 5 bases between them. CDR3 loop: CATSRVGGNTIYF. In DNA, the CDR3 is TGTGCCACCAGCAGAGTTGGAGGAAACACCATATATTTT. Variable domain in full (rest from reference TRBV15 and TRBJ1-3): DAMVIQNPRYQVTQFGKPVTLSCSQTLNHNVMYWYQQKSSQAPKLLFHYYDKDFNNEADTPDNFQSRRPNTSFCFLDIRSPGLGDTAMYLCATSRVGGNTIYFGEGSWLTVV.

The DNA of the CDR3 is TGTGCCAGCAGCGCGGGGTTGACTGAAGCTTTCTTT. Encoded protein: CASSAGLTEAFF. The V gene is TRBV7-9, the J gene TRBJ1-1; D is uncertain. CDR3 length equals 12 residues. Germline lookup yields CDR1 SEHNR and CDR2 FQNEAQ (reference sequence). Trimming removed 5 bases at V and 5 bases at J, with 9 bases between.

The chain joins TRBV5-1 to TRBJ2-3, with D perhaps assigned TRBD1 or TRBD2 (6 bases each). CDR3 length equals 16 residues. Trimming cost V 4 bases and J 0 bases, with 15 bases left between them. The germline V gene encodes CDR1 SGHRS and CDR2 YFSETQ. This CDR3 reads CASSPGGGISTDTQYF. The DNA of the CDR3 is TGCGCCAGCAGCCCCGGAGGGGGGATTAGCACAGATACGCAGTATTTT.

The chain uses TRBV4-3 and TRBJ1-3, with a possible D match to TRBD1 (5 bases). Germline V CDR1 and CDR2: LGHNA, YSLEER. V was cut by 0 bases and J by 0 bases, with 15 bases left in between. CDR3 length equals 18 residues. The CDR3 reads CASSQDLGDFPSGNTIYF. The CDR3 nucleotides read TGCGCCAGCAGCCAAGATTTGGGGGATTTCCCCTCTGGAAACACCATATATTTT.

V is TRBV11-3 and J is TRBJ2-2; D uncertain. V was clipped by 4 bases and J by 3 bases, with 3 bases between them. This CDR3 spans 12 amino acids. CDR1 and CDR2 from the germline V gene are SGHNT and YENEEA. In DNA, the CDR3 is TGTGCCAGCAGCTCGCACACCGGGGAGCTGTTTTTT. Its translation is CASSSHTGELFF.